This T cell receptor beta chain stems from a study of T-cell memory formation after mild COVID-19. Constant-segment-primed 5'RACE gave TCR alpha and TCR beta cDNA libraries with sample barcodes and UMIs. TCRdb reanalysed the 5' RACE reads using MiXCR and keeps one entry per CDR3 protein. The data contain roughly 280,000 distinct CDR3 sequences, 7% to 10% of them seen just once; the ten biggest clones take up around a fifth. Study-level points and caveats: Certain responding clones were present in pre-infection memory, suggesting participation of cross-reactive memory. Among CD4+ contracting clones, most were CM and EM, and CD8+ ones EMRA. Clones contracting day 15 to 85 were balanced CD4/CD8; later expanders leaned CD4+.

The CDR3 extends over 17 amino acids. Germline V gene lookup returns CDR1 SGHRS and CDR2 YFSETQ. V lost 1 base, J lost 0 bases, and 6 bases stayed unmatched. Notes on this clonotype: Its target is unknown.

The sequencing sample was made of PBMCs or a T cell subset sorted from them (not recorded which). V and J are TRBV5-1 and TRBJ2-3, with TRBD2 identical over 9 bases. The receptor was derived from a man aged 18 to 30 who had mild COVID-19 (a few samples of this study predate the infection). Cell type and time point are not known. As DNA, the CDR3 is TGCGCCAGCAGCTTGAACGAGCGGGGGGCCAGCACAGATACGCAGTATTTT. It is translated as CASSLNERGASTDTQYF.